This entry describes one T cell receptor beta chain. This sample is drawn from a study of shared clonotypes between healthy human individuals. Between the trimmed V and J ends, which lost 1 base and 12 bases, there was a span of 16 bases. Germline V lookup: CDR1 SEHNR, CDR2 FQNEAQ (reference sequence). This CDR3 has 13 amino acids. The data were produced by immunoSEQ multiplex PCR, yet TCRdb's version contains in-frame clones alone and is incomplete. The sample lists over a million clones; more than 95% were seen once. V and J are TRBV7-9 and TRBJ2-7; D might be TRBD1 or TRBD2, each matching 5 bases. Specimen: naive CD4+ T cells sorted from blood. The subset here: CD45RA+ positively selected. This TCR derives from a man aged 30 to 45 in good health. CDR3 DNA: TGTGCCAGCAGCTTAGGAGGGGAGACAGTTTTGTACTTC. Encoded protein: CASSLGGETVLYF.